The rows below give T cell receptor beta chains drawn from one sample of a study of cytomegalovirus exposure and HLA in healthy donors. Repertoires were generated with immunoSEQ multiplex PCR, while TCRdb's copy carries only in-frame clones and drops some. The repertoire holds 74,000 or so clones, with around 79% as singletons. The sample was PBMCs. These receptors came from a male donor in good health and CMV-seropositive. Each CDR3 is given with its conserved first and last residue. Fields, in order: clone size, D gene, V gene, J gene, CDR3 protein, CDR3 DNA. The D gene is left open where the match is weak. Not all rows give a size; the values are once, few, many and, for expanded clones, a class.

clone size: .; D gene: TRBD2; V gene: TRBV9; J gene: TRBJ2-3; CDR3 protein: CASSVEAGVPTDTQYF; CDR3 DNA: TGTGCCAGCAGCGTAGAGGCGGGGGTTCCCACAGATACGCAGTATTTT
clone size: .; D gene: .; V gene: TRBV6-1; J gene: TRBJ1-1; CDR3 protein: CAGGVFSDTEAFF; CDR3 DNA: TGTGCCGGAGGAGTATTCTCCGACACTGAAGCTTTCTTT
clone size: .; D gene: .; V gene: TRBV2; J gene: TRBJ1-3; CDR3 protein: CASTEGPAAMEDTIYF; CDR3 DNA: TGTGCCAGCACCGAAGGGCCAGCGGCGATGGAAGACACCATATATTTT
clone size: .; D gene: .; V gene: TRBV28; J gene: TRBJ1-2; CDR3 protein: CASSLDVGADFYTF; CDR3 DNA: TGTGCCAGCAGTTTAGATGTAGGGGCGGATTTCTACACCTTC
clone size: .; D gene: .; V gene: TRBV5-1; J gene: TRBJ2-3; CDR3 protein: CASSLGQIITDTQYF; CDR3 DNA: TGCGCCAGCAGCTTGGGCCAGATTATCACAGATACGCAGTATTTT
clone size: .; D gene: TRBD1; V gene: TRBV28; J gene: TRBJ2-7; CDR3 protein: CASSSPGQGTDEQYF; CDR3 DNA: TGTGCCAGCAGTTCCCCGGGACAGGGGACCGACGAGCAGTACTTC
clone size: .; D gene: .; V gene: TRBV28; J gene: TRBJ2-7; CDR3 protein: CASSLSGTGSYEQYF; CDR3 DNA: TGTGCCAGCAGTCTCTCCGGGACTGGCTCCTACGAGCAGTACTTC
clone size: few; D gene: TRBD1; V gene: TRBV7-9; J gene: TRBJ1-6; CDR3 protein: CASSLYRGRLSSYNSPLHF; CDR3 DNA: TGTGCCAGCAGCTTATACAGGGGCCGGCTAAGCTCCTATAATTCACCCCTCCACTTT
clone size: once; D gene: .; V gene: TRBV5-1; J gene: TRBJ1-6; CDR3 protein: CASSLDRDNSPLHF; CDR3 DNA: TGCGCCAGCAGCTTGGACAGGGATAATTCACCCCTCCACTTT
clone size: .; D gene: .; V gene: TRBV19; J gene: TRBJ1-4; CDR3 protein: CASSMRVNEKLFF; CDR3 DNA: TGTGCCAGTAGTATGAGGGTGAATGAAAAACTGTTTTTT
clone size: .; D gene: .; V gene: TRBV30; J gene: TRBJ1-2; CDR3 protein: CAWMPGSLNLNYGYTF; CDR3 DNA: TGTGCCTGGATGCCGGGATCTCTAAACCTTAACTATGGCTACACCTTC
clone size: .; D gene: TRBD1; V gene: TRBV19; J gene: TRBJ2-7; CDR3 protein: CASSNRDRRPGEQYF; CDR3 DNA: TGTGCCAGTAGTAACCGGGACAGGCGGCCCGGGGAGCAGTACTTC
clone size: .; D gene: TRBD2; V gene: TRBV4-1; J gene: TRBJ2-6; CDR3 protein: CASSQVASGGPISGANVLTF; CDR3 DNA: TGCGCCAGCAGCCAAGTGGCTAGCGGGGGGCCAATCTCTGGGGCCAACGTCCTGACTTTC
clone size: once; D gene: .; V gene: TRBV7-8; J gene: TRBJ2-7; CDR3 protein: CASRGKGHYEQYF; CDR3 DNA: TGTGCCAGCAGGGGGAAGGGGCACTACGAGCAGTACTTC
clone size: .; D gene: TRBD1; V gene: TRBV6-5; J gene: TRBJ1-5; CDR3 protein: CASREGQGGQPQHF; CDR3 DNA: TGTGCCAGCAGGGAGGGACAGGGAGGTCAGCCCCAGCATTTT
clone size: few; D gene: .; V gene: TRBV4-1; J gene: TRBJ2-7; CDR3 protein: CASSSGGLRDMTYEQYF; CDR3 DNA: TGCGCCAGCAGCTCAGGTGGCCTCAGGGACATGACCTACGAGCAGTACTTC
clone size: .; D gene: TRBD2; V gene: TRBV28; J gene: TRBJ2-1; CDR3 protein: CASSLPGLVGGEQFF; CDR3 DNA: TGTGCCAGCAGTCTCCCGGGACTAGTAGGAGGTGAGCAGTTCTTC
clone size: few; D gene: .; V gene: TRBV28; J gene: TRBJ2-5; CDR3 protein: CASRFEGVSETQYF; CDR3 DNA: TGTGCCAGCAGATTTGAGGGAGTTTCGGAGACCCAGTACTTC
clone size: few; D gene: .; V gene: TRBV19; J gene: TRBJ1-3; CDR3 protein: CASSGQFSGNTIYF; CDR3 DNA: TGTGCCAGTAGTGGGCAATTCTCTGGAAACACCATATATTTT
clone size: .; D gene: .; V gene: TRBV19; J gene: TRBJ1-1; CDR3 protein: CATQTATNTEAFF; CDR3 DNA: TGTGCCACCCAGACAGCGACGAACACTGAAGCTTTCTTT
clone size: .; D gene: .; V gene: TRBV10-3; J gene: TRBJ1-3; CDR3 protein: CAINSGENTIYF; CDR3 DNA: TGTGCCATCAATTCGGGGGAAAACACCATATATTTT
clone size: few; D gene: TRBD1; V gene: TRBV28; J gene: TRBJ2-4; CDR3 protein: CASSPGQPGAKNIQYF; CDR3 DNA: TGTGCCAGCAGCCCGGGACAGCCGGGGGCCAAAAACATTCAGTACTTC
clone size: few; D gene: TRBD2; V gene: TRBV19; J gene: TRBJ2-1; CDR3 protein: CASRIISGGFNEQFF; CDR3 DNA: TGTGCCAGTAGGATAATTAGCGGGGGCTTCAATGAGCAGTTCTTC
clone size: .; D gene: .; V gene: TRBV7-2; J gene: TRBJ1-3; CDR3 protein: CASSDTGTSSGNTIYF; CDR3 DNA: TGTGCCAGCAGCGACACAGGGACCAGCTCTGGAAACACCATATATTTT
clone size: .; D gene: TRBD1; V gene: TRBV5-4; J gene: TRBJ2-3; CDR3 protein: CASSLDRGRSDTQYF; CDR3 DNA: TGTGCCAGCAGCTTGGACAGGGGGAGATCAGATACGCAGTATTTT
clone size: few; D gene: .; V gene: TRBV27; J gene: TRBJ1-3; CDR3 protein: CASSWALGNTIYF; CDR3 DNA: TGTGCCAGCAGTTGGGCGCTAGGAAACACCATATATTTT
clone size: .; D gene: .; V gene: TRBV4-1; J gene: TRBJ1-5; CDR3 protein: CASSQRPGETGQRGQPQHF; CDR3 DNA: TGCGCCAGCAGCCAAAGACCAGGGGAAACAGGGCAGCGGGGTCAGCCCCAGCATTTT
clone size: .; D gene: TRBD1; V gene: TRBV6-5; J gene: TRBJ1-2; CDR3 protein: CASSYSGQLYYGYTF; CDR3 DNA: TGTGCCAGCAGTTACTCGGGACAGCTATACTATGGCTACACCTTC
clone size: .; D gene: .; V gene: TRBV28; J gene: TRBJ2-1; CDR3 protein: CASSLTGLLHNEQFF; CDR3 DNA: TGTGCCAGCAGTTTAACCGGACTGTTGCACAATGAGCAGTTCTTC
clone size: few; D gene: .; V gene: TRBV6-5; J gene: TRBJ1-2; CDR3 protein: CASSLQVTHGYTF; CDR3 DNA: TGTGCCAGCAGTCTGCAGGTTACCCATGGCTACACCTTC
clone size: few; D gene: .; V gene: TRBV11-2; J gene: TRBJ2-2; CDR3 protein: CASAPGGGGTGELFF; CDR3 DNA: TGTGCCAGCGCCCCAGGAGGGGGCGGTACCGGGGAGCTGTTTTTT
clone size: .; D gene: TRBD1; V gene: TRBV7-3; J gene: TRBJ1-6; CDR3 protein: CASSLGQTNSPLHF; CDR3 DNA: TGTGCCAGCAGCTTGGGACAGACTAATTCACCCCTCCACTTT
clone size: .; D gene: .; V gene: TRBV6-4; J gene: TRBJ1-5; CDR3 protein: CASSDSKGLPGRHQPQHF; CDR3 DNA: TGTGCCAGCAGTGACTCGAAAGGTTTACCAGGTCGGCACCAGCCCCAGCATTTT
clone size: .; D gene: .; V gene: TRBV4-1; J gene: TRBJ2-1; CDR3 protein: CAGSQGNNEQFF; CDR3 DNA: TGCGCCGGCAGCCAAGGTAACAATGAGCAGTTCTTC
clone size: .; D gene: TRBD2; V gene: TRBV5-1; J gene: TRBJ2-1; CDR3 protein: CASSLGVAGAHYNEQFF; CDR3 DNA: TGCGCCAGCAGCTTGGGGGTAGCGGGGGCCCATTACAATGAGCAGTTCTTC
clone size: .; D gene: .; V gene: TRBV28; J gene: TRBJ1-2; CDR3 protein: CAYPPGQAKTNYGYTF; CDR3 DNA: TGTGCCTATCCCCCTGGGCAGGCGAAAACTAACTATGGCTACACCTTC
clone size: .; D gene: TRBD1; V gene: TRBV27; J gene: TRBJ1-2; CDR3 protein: CASSLSGQVPSNYGYTF; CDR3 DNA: TGTGCCAGCAGTTTATCCGGACAGGTACCCTCTAACTATGGCTACACCTTC
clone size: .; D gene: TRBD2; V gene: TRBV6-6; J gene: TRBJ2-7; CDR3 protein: CASGQTSESYEQYF; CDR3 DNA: TGTGCCAGCGGGCAGACTAGCGAGTCCTACGAGCAGTACTTC
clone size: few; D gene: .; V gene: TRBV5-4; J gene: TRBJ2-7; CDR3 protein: CASSSRDTYYEQYF; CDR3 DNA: TGTGCCAGCAGCTCCCGGGACACATACTACGAGCAGTACTTC
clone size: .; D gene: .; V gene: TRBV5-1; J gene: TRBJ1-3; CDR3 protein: CASSPSGGTGNTIYF; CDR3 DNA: TGCGCCAGCAGCCCGTCAGGAGGGACTGGAAACACCATATATTTT